The T cell receptor (beta chain) under discussion was sequenced for a study of blood T cell repertoires in COVID-19. Background on the study: T cells, B-cell-depleted T cells, or PBMCs supplied cDNA or gDNA.

This CDR3 region has 15 residues. Losses at the gene ends were 4 bases for V and 7 bases for J; bases not matched to a gene: 8. Per germline, CDR1 LGHNA and CDR2 YNFKEQ. Sequencing used immunoSEQ multiplex PCR; TCRdb keeps in-frame clones, though not all of them. Of around 270,000 clones in the sample, 85% to 90% are singletons; the top ten hold around 0.84%. The chain couples TRBV4-2 to TRBJ1-4; TRBD1 matches at 8 bases. This sequence was found in a man younger than 45 with acute or convalescent COVID-19. Input material: peripheral blood. The CDR3 nucleotides read TGTGCCAGCAGCCGAGACAGGGGTGGTGGTGAAAAACTGTTTTTT. It encodes CASSRDRGGGEKLFF.